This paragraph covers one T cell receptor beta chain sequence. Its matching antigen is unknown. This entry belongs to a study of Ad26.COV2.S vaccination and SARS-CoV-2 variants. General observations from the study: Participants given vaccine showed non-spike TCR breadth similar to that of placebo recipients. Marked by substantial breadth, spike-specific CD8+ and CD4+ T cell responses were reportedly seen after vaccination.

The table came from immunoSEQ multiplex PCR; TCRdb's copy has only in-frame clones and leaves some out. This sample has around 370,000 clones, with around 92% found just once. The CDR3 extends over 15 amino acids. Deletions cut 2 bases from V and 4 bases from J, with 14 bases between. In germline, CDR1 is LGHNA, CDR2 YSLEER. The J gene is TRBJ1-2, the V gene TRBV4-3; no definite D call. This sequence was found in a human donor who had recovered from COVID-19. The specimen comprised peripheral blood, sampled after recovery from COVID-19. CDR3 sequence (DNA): TGCGCCAGCAGCCAAATCCTAGGGCAGAGCTATGGCTACACCTTC. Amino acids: CASSQILGQSYGYTF.